What follows is one TCR beta chain and its context. Enrolment of Seattle patients took place during active infection, and they were followed longitudinally. The protocol was immunoSEQ multiplex PCR, while the TCRdb copy is restricted to in-frame clones and leaves out a portion. The sample consists of 400,000 to 450,000 clones, about nine tenths of them appearing once. CDR3 length: 11 amino acids. The ends were cut back, 6 bases at V and 9 bases at J, with 11 bases in the middle. Germline CDR1 and CDR2: MNHEY and SMNVEV (reference sequence). The data originate from a study of blood T cell repertoires in COVID-19.

Sequenced: peripheral blood. The genes are TRBV27 and TRBJ1-1; D is possibly TRBD1 (5 bases). This clonotype was sampled from a woman between 40 and 50 years old with COVID-19, enrolled during active disease. The CDR3 nucleotides read TGTGCCAGCAGAGGGGCTCAGAAAGCTTTCTTT. The encoded protein is CASRGAQKAFF.